This TCR beta chain comes out of a study of spatial heterogeneity in lung cancer. Study-level information: Alpha-chain detections were consistently fewer than beta-chain detections among the sequences. Study outcomes and limitations: As ubiquitous and regional nonsynonymous mutations varied, counts of ubiquitous and regional expanded TCRs tracked them, respectively. Tumor mutation counts were tracked by expanded intratumoral alpha and beta TCR counts.

Regarding time point: sample taken at primary tumor resection. A unique molecular identifier was carried by every single TCR cDNA molecule. TCRdb independently ran MiXCR on the 5' RACE reads; one entry per CDR3 protein. Of 10,000 to 15,000 distinct CDR3 sequences listed, around 6.3% are singletons. V was shortened by 5 bases and J by 2 bases, with 14 bases between the two germline ends. This CDR3 region has 15 residues. From germline, CDR1 is SGHTS and CDR2 YDEGEE. This clonotype has a count of ten or more. Its antigen is not identified. This specimen was lung tumor tissue, taken at surgery. This sequence originates from a female donor with early-stage non-small cell lung cancer. The V call is TRBV5-8, the J call TRBJ1-5; no firm D call. CDR3 coding DNA: TGTGCCAGCAGATCCCCGGGTCCGGGCAATCAGCCCCAGCATTTT. It yields the protein CASRSPGPGNQPQHF.